This is a list of T cell receptor beta chains from one sample in a study of T cell responses to AZD1222 COVID-19 vaccine. Only in-frame clones appear in the TCRdb table, and some are missing; sequencing was by immunoSEQ multiplex PCR. The table has around 160,000 clones, about 81% seen once. Sequences were derived from peripheral blood, sampled on day 0 of MenACWY control vaccination. The receptors were sampled from an adult in good health. Both conserved end residues are part of each CDR3. D genes are given only for firm matches. Size is omitted from some rows. Given values are once, few, many or a class for expanded clones.

len: 15; v_gene: TRBV2; d_gene: -; j_gene: TRBJ2-7; abundance: few; CDR3nt: TGTGCCAGCAACATCGGGCCAGGGGTTTCCTACGAGCAGTACTTC; CDR3aa: CASNIGPGVSYEQYF
len: 15; v_gene: TRBV5-6; d_gene: TRBD1; j_gene: TRBJ2-2; abundance: -; CDR3nt: TGTGCCAGCAGCAACATGGACAGGGATACCGGGGAGCTGTTTTTT; CDR3aa: CASSNMDRDTGELFF
len: 16; v_gene: TRBV5-1; d_gene: -; j_gene: TRBJ1-4; abundance: once; CDR3nt: TGCGCCAGCACCCCGGGGGTTTGGAGGACTAATGAAAAACTGTTTTTT; CDR3aa: CASTPGVWRTNEKLFF
len: 14; v_gene: TRBV14; d_gene: -; j_gene: TRBJ1-2; abundance: -; CDR3nt: TGTGCCAGCAGCCAACTCGGACAGACGAATGGCTACACCTTC; CDR3aa: CASSQLGQTNGYTF
len: 15; v_gene: TRBV5-1; d_gene: TRBD1; j_gene: TRBJ1-5; abundance: once; CDR3nt: TGCGCCAGCAGCTTGGCGGGACAGGACTATCAGCCCCAGCATTTT; CDR3aa: CASSLAGQDYQPQHF
len: 16; v_gene: TRBV6-6; d_gene: TRBD2; j_gene: TRBJ2-5; abundance: -; CDR3nt: TGTGCCAGCAGTTCACCCGGGACTAGCGTAGGGGAGACCCAGTACTTC; CDR3aa: CASSSPGTSVGETQYF
len: 16; v_gene: TRBV5-1; d_gene: TRBD1; j_gene: TRBJ1-2; abundance: -; CDR3nt: TGCGCCAGCAGCCCGGGGACAGGGGGCGCGAGTGGTGGCTACACCTTC; CDR3aa: CASSPGTGGASGGYTF
len: 13; v_gene: TRBV9; d_gene: TRBD1; j_gene: TRBJ2-7; abundance: -; CDR3nt: TGTGCCAGCAGCGTAGGAACAGGGGGAGGGCAGTACTTC; CDR3aa: CASSVGTGGGQYF
len: 13; v_gene: TRBV7-2; d_gene: TRBD1; j_gene: TRBJ1-2; abundance: -; CDR3nt: TGTGCCAGCAGCAGGGACAGGGGGCTTGGCTACACCTTC; CDR3aa: CASSRDRGLGYTF
len: 15; v_gene: TRBV19; d_gene: -; j_gene: TRBJ2-5; abundance: -; CDR3nt: TGTGCCAGTCGCCTCGGCGCCGGGACCTCCCGGACCCAGTACTTC; CDR3aa: CASRLGAGTSRTQYF
len: 17; v_gene: TRBV5-1; d_gene: -; j_gene: TRBJ1-4; abundance: -; CDR3nt: TGCGCCAGCAGCTTGGGCCCTCAAGGCCAAGATAATGAAAAACTGTTTTTT; CDR3aa: CASSLGPQGQDNEKLFF
len: 11; v_gene: TRBV29-1; d_gene: -; j_gene: TRBJ1-2; abundance: -; CDR3nt: TGCAGCGTTGACGGGGAGGGAGGCTACACCTTC; CDR3aa: CSVDGEGGYTF
len: 14; v_gene: TRBV3-1/TRBV3-2; d_gene: -; j_gene: TRBJ2-7; abundance: -; CDR3nt: TGTGCCAGCAGCCAAGATATGGGTTTCTACGAGCAGTACTTC; CDR3aa: CASSQDMGFYEQYF
len: 15; v_gene: TRBV27; d_gene: -; j_gene: TRBJ1-4; abundance: -; CDR3nt: TGTGCCAGCAGTCTGAACAGGGCAACTAATGAAAAACTGTTTTTT; CDR3aa: CASSLNRATNEKLFF
len: 14; v_gene: TRBV28; d_gene: -; j_gene: TRBJ2-3; abundance: -; CDR3nt: TGTGCCATAGATAGAGTGCCGGGGGCAGATACGCAGTATTTT; CDR3aa: CAIDRVPGADTQYF
len: 16; v_gene: TRBV5-1; d_gene: -; j_gene: TRBJ1-6; abundance: -; CDR3nt: TGCGCCAGCAGCCCGGGGTCCGGGACAATCTATTCACCCCTCCACTTT; CDR3aa: CASSPGSGTIYSPLHF
len: 12; v_gene: TRBV28; d_gene: TRBD1; j_gene: TRBJ1-2; abundance: -; CDR3nt: TGTGCCAGCCTGACAGGGAACTATGGCTACACCTTC; CDR3aa: CASLTGNYGYTF
len: 11; v_gene: TRBV29-1; d_gene: -; j_gene: TRBJ2-7; abundance: -; CDR3nt: TGCAGCGCACTTAAGAGTAAGGAGCAGTACTTC; CDR3aa: CSALKSKEQYF
len: 18; v_gene: TRBV9; d_gene: TRBD2; j_gene: TRBJ2-3; abundance: few; CDR3nt: TGTGCCAGCAGCGTAGCCTCGACTAGCGGGGGCCGCACAGATACGCAGTATTTT; CDR3aa: CASSVASTSGGRTDTQYF
len: 17; v_gene: TRBV10-1; d_gene: TRBD1; j_gene: TRBJ1-1; abundance: -; CDR3nt: TGCGCCAGCAGTGAGGCCCGGACAGGTGGGCTGAACACTGAAGCTTTCTTT; CDR3aa: CASSEARTGGLNTEAFF
len: 16; v_gene: TRBV27; d_gene: -; j_gene: TRBJ1-5; abundance: -; CDR3nt: TGTGCCAGCAGTTTAAGGGCAGCCCTAGGCAATCAGCCCCAGCATTTT; CDR3aa: CASSLRAALGNQPQHF
len: 15; v_gene: TRBV3-1/TRBV3-2; d_gene: -; j_gene: TRBJ2-1; abundance: -; CDR3nt: TGTGCCAGCAGCCCAAGGGGAGGAGGGGTCAATGAGCAGTTCTTC; CDR3aa: CASSPRGGGVNEQFF
len: 15; v_gene: TRBV18; d_gene: -; j_gene: TRBJ1-1; abundance: -; CDR3nt: TGTGCCAGCTCACCCGTGACGGGAAAGAACACTGAAGCTTTCTTT; CDR3aa: CASSPVTGKNTEAFF
len: 16; v_gene: TRBV9; d_gene: TRBD1; j_gene: TRBJ2-1; abundance: -; CDR3nt: TGTGCCAGCAGCGCGGAACAGGGGCCGACCTACAATGAGCAGTTCTTC; CDR3aa: CASSAEQGPTYNEQFF
len: 16; v_gene: TRBV6-5; d_gene: TRBD2; j_gene: TRBJ2-1; abundance: -; CDR3nt: TGTGCCAGCAGTTCTCTAACTAGCGGGGCCCACAATGAGCAGTTCTTC; CDR3aa: CASSSLTSGAHNEQFF
len: 15; v_gene: TRBV7-6; d_gene: TRBD2; j_gene: TRBJ2-3; abundance: -; CDR3nt: TGTGCCAGCAGCTTATTAACTGGACTAGCGGTTACGCAGTATTTT; CDR3aa: CASSLLTGLAVTQYF
len: 16; v_gene: TRBV19; d_gene: TRBD2; j_gene: TRBJ2-2; abundance: few; CDR3nt: TGTGCCAGCGCGGGACTAGCGGTAACTACCACCGGGGAGCTGTTTTTT; CDR3aa: CASAGLAVTTTGELFF
len: 14; v_gene: TRBV27; d_gene: TRBD1; j_gene: TRBJ1-5; abundance: -; CDR3nt: TGTGCCAGCAGGGGGACAGTGGGCGTCGGGCCCCAGCATTTT; CDR3aa: CASRGTVGVGPQHF
len: 14; v_gene: TRBV4-2; d_gene: -; j_gene: TRBJ1-1; abundance: -; CDR3nt: TGTGCCAGCAGCCAGGGGGGGATGAACACTGAAGCTTTCTTT; CDR3aa: CASSQGGMNTEAFF
len: 15; v_gene: TRBV7-9; d_gene: TRBD1; j_gene: TRBJ2-2; abundance: -; CDR3nt: TGTGCCAGCTTTAGAGGACAGGGACCAACCGGGGAGCTGTTTTTT; CDR3aa: CASFRGQGPTGELFF
len: 13; v_gene: TRBV14; d_gene: -; j_gene: TRBJ1-2; abundance: -; CDR3nt: TGTGCCAGCAGATTGGGCGGGAGCTATGGCTACACCTTC; CDR3aa: CASRLGGSYGYTF
len: 14; v_gene: TRBV18; d_gene: -; j_gene: TRBJ1-4; abundance: -; CDR3nt: TGTGCCAGCTCTCGCTCTTCAACTAATGAAAAACTGTTTTTT; CDR3aa: CASSRSSTNEKLFF
len: 14; v_gene: TRBV6-5; d_gene: -; j_gene: TRBJ1-2; abundance: -; CDR3nt: TGTGCCAGCAGTTACCCCAGGGAGGCGGGCGGCTACACCTTC; CDR3aa: CASSYPREAGGYTF
len: 19; v_gene: TRBV6-1; d_gene: TRBD2; j_gene: TRBJ2-1; abundance: -; CDR3nt: TGTGCCAGCAGTGAATTGGGGACTAGCGGCGTTAGCTCCTACAATGAGCAGTTCTTC; CDR3aa: CASSELGTSGVSSYNEQFF
len: 16; v_gene: TRBV3-1/TRBV3-2; d_gene: TRBD2; j_gene: TRBJ2-3; abundance: -; CDR3nt: TGTGCCAGCTCCAAAAGGGCTAGCGGTAGCACAGATACGCAGTATTTT; CDR3aa: CASSKRASGSTDTQYF
len: 19; v_gene: TRBV3-1/TRBV3-2; d_gene: -; j_gene: TRBJ2-6; abundance: -; CDR3nt: TGTGCCAGCAGCCGGGATGTTCACAGGTTACTCTCTGGGGCCAACGTCCTGACTTTC; CDR3aa: CASSRDVHRLLSGANVLTF
len: 11; v_gene: TRBV2; d_gene: -; j_gene: TRBJ2-3; abundance: -; CDR3nt: TGTGCCAGCATGACGGCAAATACGCAGTATTTT; CDR3aa: CASMTANTQYF
len: 17; v_gene: TRBV21-1; d_gene: -; j_gene: TRBJ1-5; abundance: -; CDR3nt: TGTGCCAGCAGCGCCCCCCGACAGGGGACTAGCAATCAGCCCCAGCATTTT; CDR3aa: CASSAPRQGTSNQPQHF
len: 15; v_gene: TRBV6-1; d_gene: -; j_gene: TRBJ2-1; abundance: once; CDR3nt: TGTGCCAGCAGTGCAGCCGGACTGGCCTCGAACGAGCAGTTCTTC; CDR3aa: CASSAAGLASNEQFF
len: 15; v_gene: TRBV18; d_gene: -; j_gene: TRBJ1-1; abundance: -; CDR3nt: TGTGCCAGCTCACTAGCCGGGGCCCTGAACACTGAAGCTTTCTTT; CDR3aa: CASSLAGALNTEAFF
len: 12; v_gene: TRBV25-1; d_gene: -; j_gene: TRBJ1-5; abundance: -; CDR3nt: TGTGCCAGCAGTGAATATAATCAGCCCCAGCATTTT; CDR3aa: CASSEYNQPQHF
len: 14; v_gene: TRBV15; d_gene: -; j_gene: TRBJ1-1; abundance: -; CDR3nt: TGTGCCACGAGTTTGGACGGGGGGAACACTGAAGCTTTCTTT; CDR3aa: CATSLDGGNTEAFF
len: 13; v_gene: TRBV7-3; d_gene: -; j_gene: TRBJ2-2; abundance: -; CDR3nt: TGTGCCAGCAGCCCCACGGGAACCGGGGAGCTGTTTTTT; CDR3aa: CASSPTGTGELFF
len: 16; v_gene: TRBV9; d_gene: -; j_gene: TRBJ2-1; abundance: -; CDR3nt: TGTGCCAGCAGCGTAGGGATCGCGGGCTCCTACAATGAGCAGTTCTTC; CDR3aa: CASSVGIAGSYNEQFF
len: 13; v_gene: TRBV19; d_gene: -; j_gene: TRBJ1-1; abundance: -; CDR3nt: TGTGCCAGTAGTATAGGGTTAGTCACTGAAGCTTTCTTT; CDR3aa: CASSIGLVTEAFF
len: 13; v_gene: TRBV9; d_gene: -; j_gene: TRBJ2-3; abundance: -; CDR3nt: TGTGCCAGCAGCGCCGCCGTGGCAGATACGCAGTATTTT; CDR3aa: CASSAAVADTQYF
len: 16; v_gene: TRBV2; d_gene: -; j_gene: TRBJ2-2; abundance: -; CDR3nt: TGTGCCAGCAGCGTGGGCCACCGGGGAGACACCGGGGAGCTGTTTTTT; CDR3aa: CASSVGHRGDTGELFF
len: 13; v_gene: TRBV25-1; d_gene: -; j_gene: TRBJ1-1; abundance: -; CDR3nt: TGTGCCAGCAGTGTGAGGGGGAACACTGAAGCTTTCTTT; CDR3aa: CASSVRGNTEAFF
len: 13; v_gene: TRBV10-3; d_gene: -; j_gene: TRBJ1-1; abundance: few; CDR3nt: TGTGCCATCAGTGTTTTAGGGCTCACTGAAGCTTTCTTT; CDR3aa: CAISVLGLTEAFF
len: 15; v_gene: TRBV28; d_gene: TRBD1; j_gene: TRBJ1-5; abundance: -; CDR3nt: TGTGCCAGTGGCGGGGACAGGAATCTTTATCAGCCCCAGCATTTT; CDR3aa: CASGGDRNLYQPQHF
len: 14; v_gene: TRBV7-2; d_gene: -; j_gene: TRBJ1-5; abundance: -; CDR3nt: TGTGCCAGCAGCCCCCTCTATAGCAATCAGCCCCAGCATTTT; CDR3aa: CASSPLYSNQPQHF
len: 15; v_gene: TRBV9; d_gene: -; j_gene: TRBJ1-6; abundance: -; CDR3nt: TGTGCCAGCAGCGTAGTGTCACAGGGAGATTCACCCCTCCACTTT; CDR3aa: CASSVVSQGDSPLHF
len: 18; v_gene: TRBV19; d_gene: -; j_gene: TRBJ2-1; abundance: -; CDR3nt: TGTGCCAGTAGTATCGGGTCCCCAGGGCTTAGCTCCTACAATGAGCAGTTCTTC; CDR3aa: CASSIGSPGLSSYNEQFF
len: 15; v_gene: TRBV19; d_gene: -; j_gene: TRBJ2-1; abundance: -; CDR3nt: TGTGCCAGTAGCCCCCCCCGACAGGGAGGGCATGAGCAGTTCTTC; CDR3aa: CASSPPRQGGHEQFF
len: 13; v_gene: TRBV2; d_gene: -; j_gene: TRBJ1-5; abundance: once; CDR3nt: TGTGCCAGCAGTGAAATGGGGGATCAGCCCCAGCATTTT; CDR3aa: CASSEMGDQPQHF
len: 15; v_gene: TRBV6-1; d_gene: -; j_gene: TRBJ2-7; abundance: -; CDR3nt: TGTGCCAGCAGTGAATCGGCCGCCGAAGGCCACGAGCAGTACTTC; CDR3aa: CASSESAAEGHEQYF
len: 15; v_gene: TRBV5-1; d_gene: TRBD1; j_gene: TRBJ1-4; abundance: -; CDR3nt: TGCGCCAGCAGCAAACAGGGGTCGACTAATGAAAAACTGTTTTTT; CDR3aa: CASSKQGSTNEKLFF